The clone carrying this TCR beta chain came up many times. Unique molecular identifiers (one per individual cDNA molecule) were attached. TCRdb recomputed calls from the 5' RACE reads with MiXCR, one row per CDR3 protein. The sample records roughly 35,000 distinct CDR3 sequences, roughly 6.2% being singletons. CDR3 size: 16 residues. In germline, CDR1 is MDHEN, CDR2 SYDVKM. J lost 0 bases, V lost 5 bases, and 6 bases had no gene match. The data were obtained in a study of early T cells in non-severe SARS-CoV-2 infection. Overall study: Bulk RNA taken from unsorted whole blood was sequenced, leaving chains unpaired.

The clonotype was recovered from an adult who was a healthcare worker with PCR-confirmed SARS-CoV-2 infection or an uninfected control (not recorded which). The sequencing sample was made of whole blood. This chain uses TRBV28 with TRBJ2-1, with TRBD2 matching over 8 bases. The CDR3 here is CASSGLAESSYNEQFF. The CDR3 DNA is TGTGCCAGCAGTGGACTAGCCGAGAGCTCCTACAATGAGCAGTTCTTC.